This T cell receptor (beta chain) was sequenced during a study of naive and memory T cell subsets. The CDR3 consists of 13 residues. Germline lookup yields CDR1 DFQATT and CDR2 SNEGSKA (reference sequence). J gave up 0 bases and V 6 bases, and 3 bases lay outside the gene matches. An equimolar mix of two oligonucleotides served as the beta constant-region primer for TRBC1 and TRBC2. Ligated cDNA was amplified by four rounds of PCR with nested alpha and beta constant-region primers and SP2. TCRdb re-called the UMI-ligation and nested PCR reads with MiXCR, one entry per CDR3 protein. The table shows roughly 150,000 distinct CDR3 sequences, with about 20% occurring only once. In regard to this clonotype: Its antigen is as yet unknown.

Study results and limitations: Clonotypes here are unpaired alpha or beta chain sequences. Possibly reflecting memory cells re-expressing CD45RA, a few larger clonotypes occurred in naive repertoires, especially CD8. TCR abundance followed a power law differing between naive and memory subsets.

The sample taken for sequencing was naive CD8+ T cells from blood. The chain links TRBV20-1 to TRBJ2-3, with 7 positions matching TRBD2. This TCR was recovered from a human donor in good health. In DNA form, the CDR3 reads TGCAGTGCGGTGCGGGAGAGCACAGATACGCAGTATTTT. Protein sequence: CSAVRESTDTQYF.